The 14 T cell receptor beta chains listed next were all sequenced from one sample in a study of T cell responses to AZD1222 COVID-19 vaccine. Repertoires were generated with immunoSEQ multiplex PCR, while TCRdb's copy carries only in-frame clones and drops some. This sample has 90,000 to 120,000 clones, with around 93% found just once. The sample in question was peripheral blood, obtained 28 days after the second AZD1222 dose. The origin of the receptors is an adult who received the AZD1222 COVID-19 vaccine.

This clone appeared a single time. The V and J genes are TRBV2 and TRBJ1-4; D uncertain. CDR3 length equals 13 residues. Germline CDR1 SNHLY, CDR2 FYNNEI. The V end was cut by 8 bases, the J end by 7 bases, with 14 bases between. The CDR3 sequence is CASLEESGEKLFF. CDR3 bases: TGTGCCAGCCTAGAGGAGAGCGGTGAAAAACTGTTTTTT.

This chain links TRBV7-3 with TRBJ2-2; D gene unclear. This CDR3 is 13 amino acids long. The V end lost 3 bases, the J end lost 2 bases, and 4 bases lay between the germline ends. Germline V gene data show CDR1 as SGHTA and CDR2 as FQGTGA. The CDR3 bases are TGTGCCAGCAGCTTCTCTAACACCGGGGAGCTGTTTTTT. Amino acid sequence: CASSFSNTGELFF.

A word on this clone: This CDR3 is also generated by other DNA sequences in the sample. This chain joins TRBV28 and TRBJ2-5, with TRBD2 identical over 9 bases. In germline, CDR1 is MDHEN, CDR2 SYDVKM. V shed 2 bases and J 5 bases; nucleotides not matched to a gene: 0. This CDR3 contains 13 residues. The CDR3 region is CASSLAGGETQYF. The CDR3 coding sequence is TGTGCCAGCAGTTTAGCGGGGGGGGAGACCCAGTACTTC.

The gene calls are TRBV7-9 and TRBJ2-3; D call uncertain. The germline CDR1 and CDR2 sequences are SEHNR and FQNEAQ (reference sequence). V was clipped by 1 base and J by 0 bases, with 5 bases between them. The CDR3 is 14 amino acids. The CDR3 region is CASSLDTSTDTQYF. In DNA form, the CDR3 reads TGTGCCAGCAGCTTAGACACTAGCACAGATACGCAGTATTTT.

V is TRBV19 and J is TRBJ1-4; D gene unclear. From germline, CDR1 is LNHDA and CDR2 SQIVND (reference sequence). This CDR3 has 13 residues. Trimming left V 10 bases short and J 0 bases short, with 9 bases between. The CDR3 here is CATNNATNEKLFF. Written as DNA, the CDR3 is TGTGCCACTAACAACGCAACTAATGAAAAACTGTTTTTT.

The V call is TRBV11-2, the J call TRBJ1-2; D perhaps matches TRBD1 (5 bases). V was cut by 2 bases and J by 3 bases, with 13 bases left in between. The CDR3 loop spans 15 amino acids. Germline CDR1 reads SGHAT; CDR2 reads FQNNGV. CDR3 sequence: CASSLSPGDHYGYTF. The CDR3 region has the DNA TGTGCCAGCAGCTTAAGTCCGGGGGATCACTATGGCTACACCTTC.

This chain connects TRBV5-4 to TRBJ2-1; D possibly corresponds to TRBD2 (5 bases). The CDR3 runs to 15 residues. Germline CDR1 is SGHNT and CDR2 is YYREEE (reference sequence). V was cut by 3 bases and J by 1 base, with 11 bases left in between. The CDR3 loop reads CASSSGIGSYNEQFF. Here the CDR3 DNA reads TGTGCCAGCAGCTCCGGGATCGGGTCCTACAATGAGCAGTTCTTC.

The chain recombines TRBV5-1 with TRBJ2-1; tentatively, D is TRBD1 or TRBD2 (6 bases each). The V gene's germline CDR1 is SGHRS and CDR2 YFSETQ. Trimming removed 4 bases at V and 5 bases at J, with 10 bases between. The CDR3 contains 13 residues. The CDR3 DNA reads TGCGCCAGCAGCCCCCGGGGGCACAATGAGCAGTTCTTC. This translates into CASSPRGHNEQFF. Full variable domain (missing parts from reference TRBV5-1 and TRBJ2-1): KAGVTQTPRYLIKTRGQQVTLSCSPISGHRSVSWYQQTPGQGLQFLFEYFSETQRNKGNFPGRFSGRQFSNSRSEMNVSTLELGDSALYLCASSPRGHNEQFFGPGTRLTVL.

This clone was detected once. This chain links TRBV4-3 with TRBJ1-6; a possible D gene is TRBD1 (5 bases). V was trimmed by 4 bases and J by 5 bases, leaving 9 bases between them. Germline V gives CDR1 LGHNA, CDR2 YSLEER. The CDR3 loop spans 14 amino acids. The CDR3 DNA is TGCGCCAGCAGCCGTGGGACGGATAATTCACCCCTCCACTTT. It translates to CASSRGTDNSPLHF.

The chain carries TRBV7-9 and TRBJ1-1; D is perhaps TRBD1 (6 bases). V was clipped by 1 base and J by 2 bases, with 8 bases between them. Looked up from germline, CDR1 is SEHNR and CDR2 is FQNEAQ (reference sequence). The CDR3 sequence is 14 residues long. In nucleotides, the CDR3 is TGTGCCAGCAGCTTAGGGACAGTCAACACTGAAGCTTTCTTT. It yields the protein CASSLGTVNTEAFF. Variable domain in full (rest from reference TRBV7-9 and TRBJ1-1): DTGVSQNPRHKITKRGQNVTFRCDPISEHNRLYWYRQTLGQGPEFLTYFQNEAQLEKSRLLSDRFSAERPKGSFSTLEIQRTEQGDSAMYLCASSLGTVNTEAFFGQGTRLTVV.

The chain employs TRBV29-1 and TRBJ2-7, with TRBD1 identical over 9 bases. The CDR3 totals 14 residues. Germline V lookup: CDR1 SQVTM, CDR2 ANQGSEA. Unmatched junction bases numbered 8, after V lost 6 bases and J lost 2 bases. Here the CDR3 reads CSVTRDRVTYEQYF. DNA for the CDR3: TGCAGCGTCACCAGGGACAGGGTTACCTACGAGCAGTACTTC.

CDR3 DNA sequence: TGTGCCAGCAGTGAATCTGGGTTCAGCAATCAGCCCCAGCATTTT. It codes for CASSESGFSNQPQHF. This chain joins TRBV25-1 and TRBJ1-5; D gene uncertain. Germline-derived CDR1 and CDR2 are MGHDK and SYGVNS. The CDR3 has 15 amino acids. The V gene lost 1 base and the J gene lost 1 base, with 8 bases spanning the gap.

The J gene is TRBJ1-1, the V gene TRBV11-2; D remains ambiguous. CDR1 SGHAT and CDR2 FQNNGV come from the germline V gene. V lost 1 base and J 3 bases, leaving 6 bases between the germline ends. This CDR3 spans 13 amino acids. In DNA, the CDR3 is TGTGCCAGCAGCTTAGCGGCGTACACTGAAGCTTTCTTT. Its translation: CASSLAAYTEAFF.

This clone was seen only a few times. This chain joins TRBV6-2 or TRBV6-3 and TRBJ1-5; D not certain. V was cut by 5 bases and J by 7 bases, with 24 bases left in between. Germline-derived CDR1 and CDR2 are MNHEY and SVGEGT. The CDR3 runs to 17 residues. The CDR3 DNA follows: TGTGCCAGCAGTAGTAAGGCAAGTGTGGGGAGTGGACAGCCCCAGCATTTT. Its translation is CASSSKASVGSGQPQHF.